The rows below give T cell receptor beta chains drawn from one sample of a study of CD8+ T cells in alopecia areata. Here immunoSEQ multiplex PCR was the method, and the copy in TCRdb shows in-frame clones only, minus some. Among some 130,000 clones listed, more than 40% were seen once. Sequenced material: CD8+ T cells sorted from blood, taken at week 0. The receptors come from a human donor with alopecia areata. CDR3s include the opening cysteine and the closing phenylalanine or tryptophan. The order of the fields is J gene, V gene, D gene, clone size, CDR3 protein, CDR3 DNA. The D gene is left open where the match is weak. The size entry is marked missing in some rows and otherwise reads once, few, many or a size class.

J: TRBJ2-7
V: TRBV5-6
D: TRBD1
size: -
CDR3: CASSLVGGQGIYEQYF
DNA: TGTGCCAGCAGCTTGGTCGGGGGACAGGGGATCTACGAGCAGTACTTC

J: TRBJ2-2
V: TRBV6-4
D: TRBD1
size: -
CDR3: CASSDGQDTGELFF
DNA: TGTGCCAGCAGTGACGGACAGGACACCGGGGAGCTGTTTTTT

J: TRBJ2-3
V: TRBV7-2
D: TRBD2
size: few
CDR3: CASSFLAGLTDTQYF
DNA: TGTGCCAGCAGCTTTTTAGCGGGGCTAACAGATACGCAGTATTTT

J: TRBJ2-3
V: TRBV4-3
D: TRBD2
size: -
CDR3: CASSQSKGGETDTQYF
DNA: TGCGCCAGCAGCCAAAGTAAGGGAGGGGAGACAGATACGCAGTATTTT

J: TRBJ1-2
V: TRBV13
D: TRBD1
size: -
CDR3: CASSSPGTGDYGYTF
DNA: TGTGCCAGCAGCTCACCCGGGACAGGGGACTATGGCTACACCTTC

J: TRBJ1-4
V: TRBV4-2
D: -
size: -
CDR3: CASRGATNEKLFF
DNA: TGTGCCAGCCGGGGGGCAACTAATGAAAAACTGTTTTTT

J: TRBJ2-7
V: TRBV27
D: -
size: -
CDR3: CASSSRHEEEEQYF
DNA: TGTGCCAGCAGCTCTCGACATGAGGAAGAGGAGCAGTACTTC

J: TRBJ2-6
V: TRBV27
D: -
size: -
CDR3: CASSNSGANVLTF
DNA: TGTGCCAGCAGTAACTCTGGGGCCAACGTCCTGACTTTC

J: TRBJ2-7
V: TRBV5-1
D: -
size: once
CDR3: CASSVTGHEAYEQYF
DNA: TGCGCCAGCAGCGTGACAGGCCACGAGGCCTACGAGCAGTACTTC

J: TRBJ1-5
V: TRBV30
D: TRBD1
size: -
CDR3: CAWSVGQGVQPQHF
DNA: TGTGCCTGGAGTGTGGGACAGGGTGTTCAGCCCCAGCATTTT

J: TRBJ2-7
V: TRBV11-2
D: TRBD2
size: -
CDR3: CASSSAAGDYEQYF
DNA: TGTGCCAGCAGCTCGGCGGCGGGGGACTACGAGCAGTACTTC

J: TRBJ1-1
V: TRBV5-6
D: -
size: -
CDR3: CASSRLGSEAFF
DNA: TGTGCCAGCAGCCGTTTGGGGTCTGAAGCTTTCTTT

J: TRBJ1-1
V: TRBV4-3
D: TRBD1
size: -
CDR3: CASSQTGWLNTEAFF
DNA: TGCGCCAGCAGCCAGACAGGGTGGTTGAACACTGAAGCTTTCTTT

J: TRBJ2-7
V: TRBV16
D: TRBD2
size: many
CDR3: CASSHISGGSPYEQYF
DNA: TGTGCCAGCAGCCATATAAGCGGGGGTTCCCCCTACGAGCAGTACTTC

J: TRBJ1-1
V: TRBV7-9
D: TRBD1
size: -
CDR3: CASSAFQGVNTEAFF
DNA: TGTGCCAGCAGCGCATTTCAGGGGGTGAACACTGAAGCTTTCTTT

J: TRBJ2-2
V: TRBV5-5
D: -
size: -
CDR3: CATNRDSNTGELFF
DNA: TGTGCCACCAACAGGGATAGTAACACCGGGGAGCTGTTTTTT

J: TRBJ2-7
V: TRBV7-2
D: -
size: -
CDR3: CASSSGPESSYEQYF
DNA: TGTGCCAGCAGCTCAGGGCCGGAAAGCTCCTACGAGCAGTACTTC

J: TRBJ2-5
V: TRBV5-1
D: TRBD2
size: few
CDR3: CASSQGLAGGPPQETQYF
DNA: TGCGCCAGCAGCCAGGGACTAGCGGGGGGGCCACCACAAGAGACCCAGTACTTC

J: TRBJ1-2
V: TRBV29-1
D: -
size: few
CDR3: CSVDDRSHRPHGYTF
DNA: TGCAGCGTTGATGACAGGAGCCATCGGCCCCATGGCTACACCTTC

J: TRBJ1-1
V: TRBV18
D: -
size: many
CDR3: CASSLIRGEGMNTEAFF
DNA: TGTGCCAGCTCACTAATACGGGGGGAGGGCATGAACACTGAAGCTTTCTTT

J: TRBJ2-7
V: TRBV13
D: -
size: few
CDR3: CASSRSGQGGFYEQYF
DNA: TGTGCCAGCAGCCGTAGCGGACAGGGAGGGTTCTACGAGCAGTACTTC

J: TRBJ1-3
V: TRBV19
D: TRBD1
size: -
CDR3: CASSEGAWGDTIYF
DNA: TGTGCCAGTAGTGAGGGGGCGTGGGGCGACACCATATATTTT

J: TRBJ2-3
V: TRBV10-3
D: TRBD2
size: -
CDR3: CATSGLAVTDTQYF
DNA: TGTGCCACCAGCGGACTAGCGGTTACAGATACGCAGTATTTT